The 8 T cell receptor beta chains below all came from one sample that was sequenced in a study of cytomegalovirus exposure and HLA in healthy donors. The PCR used 60 Vbeta and 13 Jbeta primers. Data came from immunoSEQ multiplex PCR; TCRdb stores just in-frame clones and leaves some out. The repertoire holds around 100,000 clones, with around three fifths as singletons. The sequencing sample was made of PBMCs. The receptors were sampled from a man aged 25-40 years in good health and CMV-seronegative.

This sequence joins TRBV7-9 and TRBJ1-3; unclear D gene. The germline V gene encodes CDR1 SEHNR and CDR2 FQNEAQ (reference sequence). Trimming stripped 5 bases from V and 0 bases from J, with 14 bases between. This CDR3 spans 16 amino acids. This CDR3 reads CASSRAASSSGNTIYF. The CDR3 DNA is TGTGCCAGCAGCCGAGCCGCATCGAGCTCTGGAAACACCATATATTTT. Full variable domain (outside the CDR3, taken from reference TRBV7-9 and TRBJ1-3): DTGVSQNPRHKITKRGQNVTFRCDPISEHNRLYWYRQTLGQGPEFLTYFQNEAQLEKSRLLSDRFSAERPKGSFSTLEIQRTEQGDSAMYLCASSRAASSSGNTIYFGEGSWLTVV.

This clone was detected only a few times. The rearrangement uses TRBV9 and TRBJ2-3; 7 positions agree with TRBD2. This CDR3 spans 16 amino acids. The germline CDR1 and CDR2 sequences are SGDLS and YYNGEE. The V and J ends lost 0 bases and 3 bases, in that order; junction bases with no gene match: 7. The CDR3 region is CASSVVGLAATDTQYF. CDR3 sequence (DNA): TGTGCCAGCAGCGTAGTCGGCCTAGCGGCGACAGATACGCAGTATTTT.

In this sample, this clone turned up once. This sample includes further DNA sequences coding for the same CDR3. The chain has TRBV9 and TRBJ2-3, with D uncertain. This CDR3 is built from 14 residues. V lost 0 bases and J 2 bases, leaving 7 bases between the germline ends. The V gene's germline CDR1 is SGDLS and CDR2 YYNGEE. The CDR3 nucleotides are TGTGCCAGCAGCGTAGAACGGTCCACAGATACGCAGTATTTT. It specifies CASSVERSTDTQYF.

A word on this clone: A read error may account for a junction end that differs from germline. Written as DNA, the CDR3 is TGTTCCAGCAGCCCTCGAGGGCCGGGTCTAGATTCACCCCTCCACTTT. It specifies CSSSPRGPGLDSPLHF. The rearrangement uses TRBV7-9 and TRBJ1-6; D not certain. This CDR3 has 16 residues. CDR1 and CDR2 (germline): SEHNR, FQNEAQ (reference sequence).

Points on this clone: Distinct nucleotide sequences in the sample also encode this CDR3. This rearrangement joins TRBV6-6 to TRBJ2-3, with 7 bases aligning to TRBD2. V lost 0 bases, J lost 6 bases, and 3 bases stayed unmatched. The CDR3 sequence is 14 residues long. The germline V gene encodes CDR1 MNHNY and CDR2 SVGAGI (reference sequence). This chain's CDR3 is CASSYSKAGDTQYF. The CDR3 DNA follows: TGTGCCAGCAGTTACTCGAAAGCGGGGGATACGCAGTATTTT.

This chain links TRBV4-1 with TRBJ1-2; weak D call: TRBD1 (6 bases). This CDR3 is built from 16 residues. The germline CDR1 and CDR2 sequences are MGHRA and YSYEKL. V was trimmed by 0 bases and J by 4 bases, leaving 15 bases between them. For the CDR3, the DNA is TGCGCCAGCAGCCAAGATGAGACAGGTTTCCGCTATGGCTACACCTTC. As protein: CASSQDETGFRYGYTF.

This clone was counted only a few times. The rearrangement uses TRBV7-3 and TRBJ1-1, with D possibly TRBD1 on 5 matching bases. The CDR3 covers 14 residues. V lost 1 base and J 4 bases, leaving 10 bases between the germline ends. The germline gives CDR1 SGHTA, CDR2 FQGTGA. The CDR3 coding sequence is TGTGCCAGCAGCTTAAATGGGGGGGGCACTGAAGCTTTCTTT. It yields the protein CASSLNGGGTEAFF.

CDR3 sequence reads: CASSLVVYIDTDTQYF. CDR3 bases: TGTGCCAGCAGCTTGGTGGTATACATCGACACAGATACGCAGTATTTT. The chain links TRBV5-5 to TRBJ2-3; no firm D call. V was trimmed by 0 bases and J by 2 bases, leaving 13 bases between them. Germline V CDR1 and CDR2: SGHKS, YYEKEE (reference sequence). CDR3 length: 16 residues.